Presented here are 28 T cell receptor beta chains from one specimen sequenced in a study of OX40 agonist ivuxolimab in advanced cancers. Some clones are missing from TCRdb's copy, which holds only in-frame ones; the method was immunoSEQ multiplex PCR. This table holds 30,000 to 35,000 clones, around four fifths found once. The input for sequencing was CD4+ or CD8+ T cells sorted from blood, taken in a trial of the OX40 agonist ivuxolimab. The receptors were gathered from an adult with an advanced solid tumor such as melanoma, head and neck, liver or kidney cancer.

The chain is built from TRBV7-9 and TRBJ2-5; 7 bases fit TRBD1. CDR3 size: 14 residues. Unmatched junction bases numbered 8, after V lost 5 bases and J lost 5 bases. Germline loops: CDR1 SEHNR, CDR2 FQNEAQ (reference sequence). The CDR3 DNA is TGTGCCAGCAGCCCCCTGGGCAGGGGGGAGACCCAGTACTTC. Protein: CASSPLGRGETQYF.

In regard to this clone: The sample has other DNA sequences that encode this CDR3 too. The gene calls are TRBV27 and TRBJ2-2; D gene uncertain. The CDR3 contains 13 residues. Trimming removed 5 bases at V and 4 bases at J, with 8 bases between. In germline, CDR1 is MNHEY, CDR2 SMNVEV (reference sequence). In DNA form, the CDR3 reads TGTGCCAGCAGTCTCGGAGCCACCGGGGAGCTGTTTTTT. This gives the protein CASSLGATGELFF.

This chain joins TRBV27 and TRBJ2-4; D not resolved. V lost 2 bases and J 9 bases, leaving 11 bases between the germline ends. CDR1 and CDR2 (germline): MNHEY, SMNVEV (reference sequence). This CDR3 spans 13 amino acids. CDR3 DNA: TGTGCCAGCAGTTTAAAGGGCCTGGCCATTCAGTACTTC. Its protein product is CASSLKGLAIQYF.

The V gene is TRBV7-9, the J gene TRBJ1-1; D not certain. The CDR3 has 15 residues. Germline CDR1 reads SEHNR; CDR2 reads FQNEAQ (reference sequence). V was cut by 1 base and J by 5 bases, with 14 bases left in between. CDR3 coding DNA: TGTGCCAGCAGCTTAGTAATTGGGAGGGTGACTGAAGCTTTCTTT. Amino acid sequence: CASSLVIGRVTEAFF. Full variable domain (outside the CDR3, taken from reference TRBV7-9 and TRBJ1-1): DTGVSQNPRHKITKRGQNVTFRCDPISEHNRLYWYRQTLGQGPEFLTYFQNEAQLEKSRLLSDRFSAERPKGSFSTLEIQRTEQGDSAMYLCASSLVIGRVTEAFFGQGTRLTVV.

The J gene is TRBJ2-1, the V gene TRBV5-4; D may be TRBD1 or TRBD2 (5 bases each). The CDR3 contains 17 residues. Germline CDR1 is SGHNT and CDR2 is YYREEE (reference sequence). Trimming pared 0 bases from V and 2 bases from J, leaving 15 bases between. This chain's CDR3 is CASSLEGQGRAYNEQFF. In nucleotides, the CDR3 is TGTGCCAGCAGCTTGGAAGGGCAGGGACGGGCCTACAATGAGCAGTTCTTC.

The count of this clone is one. The V and J genes are TRBV14 and TRBJ1-1; D unresolved. Trimming left V 1 base short and J 11 bases short, with 8 bases between. The germline gives CDR1 SGHDN, CDR2 FVKESK. CDR3 length equals 11 residues. CDR3 nucleotides: TGTGCCAGCAGCCAAGGTTGGGCGGCTTTCTTT. Residues: CASSQGWAAFF. Using reference TRBV14 and TRBJ1-1 for the parts outside the CDR3, the full variable domain is EAGVTQFPSHSVIEKGQTVTLRCDPISGHDNLYWYRRVMGKEIKFLLHFVKESKQDESGMPNNRFLAERTGGTYSTLKVQPAELEDSGVYFCASSQGWAAFFGQGTRLTVV.

This clone occurred once. V usage is TRBV9 and J usage is TRBJ2-2, with TRBD1 as a possible D gene (8 bases). Germline loops: CDR1 SGDLS, CDR2 YYNGEE. Trimming cost V 3 bases and J 3 bases, with 27 bases left between them. This CDR3 region has 20 residues. The CDR3 loop reads CASSDRQGTSGEGDTGELFF. Written as DNA, the CDR3 is TGTGCCAGCAGCGACCGACAGGGGACCAGCGGGGAGGGGGACACCGGGGAGCTGTTTTTT.

V usage is TRBV13 and J usage is TRBJ2-1; D is undetermined. V was shortened by 1 base and J by 10 bases, with 8 bases between the two germline ends. The CDR3 runs to 12 residues. Germline V CDR1 and CDR2: PRHDT, FYEKMQ (reference sequence). DNA of the CDR3: TGTGCCAGCAGCTTAGTCCGGCAAGAGCAGTTCTTC. Translating it yields CASSLVRQEQFF.

By its share, this clone is medium-sized. The chain carries TRBV6-1 and TRBJ2-1; tentatively, D is TRBD2 (6 bases). The CDR3 contains 13 residues. Trimming shortened V by 3 bases and J by 5 bases, and 8 bases separated the two germline ends. Germline V gene lookup returns CDR1 MNHNS and CDR2 SASEGT. CDR3 in DNA: TGTGCCAGCAGTGAGGGGACTCACAATGAGCAGTTCTTC. Its translation: CASSEGTHNEQFF.

This chain connects TRBV29-1 to TRBJ2-2; D is ambiguous. The CDR3 extends over 11 amino acids. V was shortened by 7 bases and J by 3 bases, with 6 bases between the two germline ends. Germline assignment: CDR1 SQVTM and CDR2 ANQGSEA. This CDR3 reads CSALHTGELFF. The CDR3 nucleotides read TGCAGCGCGCTCCACACCGGGGAGCTGTTTTTT.

The chain has TRBV5-1 and TRBJ2-3; 9 bases map to TRBD2. The germline gives CDR1 SGHRS, CDR2 YFSETQ. Germline trimming cut 0 bases from V and 5 bases from J; bases unmatched to any gene: 7. The CDR3 covers 16 residues. The CDR3 loop is CASSLVAGGPGDTQYF. The CDR3 DNA reads TGCGCCAGCAGCTTGGTTGCGGGAGGGCCTGGAGATACGCAGTATTTT.

The gene calls are TRBV4-3 and TRBJ2-1; TRBD2 agrees at 9 bases. Per the germline V gene, CDR1 is LGHNA and CDR2 is YSLEER. V lost 2 bases and J lost 4; bases outside the gene matches: 3. The CDR3 runs 15 residues. CDR3 DNA: TGCGCCAGCAGCCAAAAGCGGGGGGTATACAATGAGCAGTTCTTC. This codes for CASSQKRGVYNEQFF.

The chain combines TRBV11-2 with TRBJ1-2, with D perhaps matching TRBD1 (6 bases). Germline CDR1 and CDR2: SGHAT and FQNNGV. The CDR3 length is 19 residues. V lost 5 bases, J lost 4 bases, and 29 bases lay in between. The CDR3 region is CASSNRQDFSYTNIYGYTF. In DNA, the CDR3 is TGTGCCAGCAGCAACCGACAGGATTTCTCATATACCAATATCTATGGCTACACCTTC.

V is TRBV19 and J is TRBJ2-5; D not resolved. This CDR3 is built from 12 residues. CDR1 and CDR2 from the germline V gene are LNHDA and SQIVND (reference sequence). V was trimmed by 3 bases and J by 5 bases, leaving 7 bases between them. Here the CDR3 reads CASSIGHETQYF. The DNA for the CDR3 is TGTGCCAGTAGTATCGGGCACGAGACCCAGTACTTC.

In this sample, this clone turned up a few times. The J gene is TRBJ1-5, the V gene TRBV4-1; D is possibly TRBD1 (6 bases). Trimming cost V 1 base and J 4 bases, with 17 bases left between them. Germline V CDR1 and CDR2: MGHRA, YSYEKL. This CDR3 spans 17 amino acids. The CDR3: CASSQVPGVDSNQPQHF. The CDR3 bases are TGCGCCAGCAGCCAAGTCCCGGGGGTGGACAGTAATCAGCCCCAGCATTTT.

This clone showed up just a few times. The chain employs TRBV11-2 and TRBJ2-1; TRBD2 matches at 11 bases. V shed 5 bases, J shed 9 bases, and the junction held 12 bases outside the gene matches. CDR1 and CDR2 from the germline V gene are SGHAT and FQNNGV. The CDR3 has 16 amino acids. CDR3 loop: CASSETSGAGGGEQFF. The DNA of the CDR3 is TGTGCCAGCAGCGAGACTAGCGGGGCTGGGGGAGGTGAGCAGTTCTTC.

The genes are TRBV19 and TRBJ2-7; TRBD1 might be the D (5 bases). Germline CDR1 is LNHDA and CDR2 is SQIVND (reference sequence). The CDR3 sequence is 13 residues long. Trimming took off 5 bases at V and 6 bases at J, with 14 bases between the two ends. CDR3 sequence reads: CASSDKGVGEQYF. The CDR3 nucleotides read TGTGCCAGTAGTGATAAAGGGGTCGGCGAGCAGTACTTC.

The V gene is TRBV7-6, the J gene TRBJ2-1; TRBD2 matches 7 bases. CDR3 length equals 16 residues. Trimming took 4 bases from V and 4 from J; bases not matched to a gene: 10. The germline CDR1 and CDR2 sequences are SGHVS and FNYEAQ. CDR3 in amino acids: CASSSRGGGVYNEQFF. Here the CDR3 DNA reads TGTGCCAGCAGCTCCCGGGGCGGGGGTGTGTACAATGAGCAGTTCTTC.

The count of this clone is one. This sequence joins TRBV7-9 and TRBJ1-4; D uncertain. Germline lookup yields CDR1 SEHNR and CDR2 FQNEAQ (reference sequence). CDR3 length: 15 amino acids. Trimming removed 4 bases at V and 0 bases at J, with 9 bases between. As DNA, the CDR3 is TGTGCCAGCAGCTCATACAGTGCAACTAATGAAAAACTGTTTTTT. Its translation: CASSSYSATNEKLFF.

The chain joins TRBV9 to TRBJ2-7; no reliable D call. V was shortened by 0 bases and J by 1 base, with 14 bases between the two germline ends. In germline, CDR1 is SGDLS, CDR2 YYNGEE. The CDR3 is 16 amino acids. The CDR3 sequence: CASSVGASYRSYEQYF. The CDR3 DNA is TGTGCCAGCAGCGTAGGGGCTTCTTACCGGTCCTACGAGCAGTACTTC.

The CDR3 nucleotides are TGTGCCAGTAGTATGGTTGCTTTCTTT. The encoded protein is CASSMVAFF. The V gene is TRBV19, the J gene TRBJ1-1; D ambiguous. The CDR3 is made up of 9 amino acids. V lost 3 bases and J lost 11, with 4 bases in between. Germline-derived CDR1 and CDR2 are LNHDA and SQIVND (reference sequence).

This rearrangement joins TRBV2 to TRBJ1-1; 7 positions match TRBD1. CDR1 SNHLY and CDR2 FYNNEI come from the germline V gene. The length of the CDR3 is 12 residues. Trimming removed 9 bases from V and 3 bases from J; junction bases left unmatched: 4. CDR3 region: CASNRGYTEAFF. DNA for the CDR3: TGTGCCAGTAACAGGGGATACACTGAAGCTTTCTTT. The variable domain in full, completed from reference TRBV2 and TRBJ1-1, reads EPEVTQTPSHQVTQMGQEVILRCVPISNHLYFYWYRQILGQKVEFLVSFYNNEISEKSEIFDDQFSVERPDGSNFTLKIRSTKLEDSAMYFCASNRGYTEAFFGQGTRLTVV.

This clone was seen a few times. This chain joins TRBV6-1 and TRBJ1-2, with a tentative D call TRBD1 (6 bases). The CDR3 totals 14 residues. Germline assignment: CDR1 MNHNS and CDR2 SASEGT. V was pared by 4 bases and J by 3 bases, with 12 bases between. The DNA of the CDR3 is TGTGCCAGCAGTGCAGAGGACAGCTACTATGGCTACACCTTC. This codes for CASSAEDSYYGYTF.

The chain employs TRBV4-1 and TRBJ2-2, with D perhaps matching TRBD1 or TRBD2 (5 bases each). Trimming left V 1 base short and J 6 bases short, with 18 bases between. Germline V gene lookup returns CDR1 MGHRA and CDR2 YSYEKL. This CDR3 spans 17 amino acids. For the CDR3, the DNA is TGCGCCAGCAGCCAAGCCTCAGGGTCATATAGCGCCGGGGAGCTGTTTTTT. It translates to CASSQASGSYSAGELFF.

The chain couples TRBV19 to TRBJ1-2; TRBD1 matches 9 bases. V was pared by 1 base and J by 7 bases, with 10 bases of the junction left unmatched. Germline values: CDR1 LNHDA, CDR2 SQIVND (reference sequence). The CDR3 runs 16 residues. The CDR3 nucleotides read TGTGCCAGTAGTATAGGATACGGGACAGGGAAATTTGGCTACACCTTC. Protein: CASSIGYGTGKFGYTF.

The CDR3 nucleotides read TGTGCCAGCCAGGGGTTGGGGTCCTACGAGCAGTACTTC. It yields the protein CASQGLGSYEQYF. The J gene is TRBJ2-7, the V gene TRBV6-5; D possibly corresponds to TRBD1 (6 bases). Germline-derived CDR1 and CDR2 are MNHEY and SVGAGI. V lost 8 bases and J 1 base, leaving 12 bases between the germline ends. The CDR3 length is 13 residues.

This chain uses TRBV30 with TRBJ2-3; D is tentatively TRBD1 or TRBD2 (5 bases each). V lost 4 bases and J 5 bases, leaving 10 bases between the germline ends. Germline values: CDR1 GTSNPN, CDR2 SVGIG (reference sequence). The CDR3 is 12 amino acids. This chain's CDR3 is CAWKRGGDTQYF. The CDR3 bases are TGTGCCTGGAAGAGGGGTGGAGATACGCAGTATTTT. Full variable domain (rest looked up from reference TRBV30 and TRBJ2-3): SQTIHQWPATLVQPVGSPLSLECTVEGTSNPNLYWYRQAAGRGLQLLFYSVGIGQISSEVPQNLSASRPQDRQFILSSKKLLLSDSGFYLCAWKRGGDTQYFGPGTRLTVL.

The V gene is TRBV9, the J gene TRBJ2-1; D not certain. The CDR3 loop spans 16 amino acids. CDR1 and CDR2 (germline): SGDLS, YYNGEE. Trimming took 2 bases from V and 2 from J, leaving 14 bases between them. The CDR3 reads CASSVGAGFPYNEQFF. CDR3 DNA: TGTGCCAGCAGCGTCGGCGCAGGATTCCCCTACAATGAGCAGTTCTTC.